Sequencing of this T cell receptor beta chain was carried out in a study of blood T cells in healthy people across ages. This CDR3 region has 14 residues. The germline CDR1 and CDR2 sequences are PRHDT and FYEKMQ (reference sequence). Using a J-beta primer mix together with a sample-barcoded 5' primer, a second PCR was run for about 6 to 12 cycles. One entry per CDR3 protein results from TCRdb running MiXCR on the 5' RACE reads. This sample has some 800,000 distinct CDR3 sequences, with around 42% found just once. This sequence originates from a man between 60 and 75 years old in good health. The specimen sequenced was blood. V and J are TRBV13 and TRBJ2-1; D is tentatively TRBD1 or TRBD2 (5 bases each). The DNA matches TRBJ2-7 better at its end, which makes the J call doubtful. CDR3 DNA: TGTGCCAGCAGCTTAGGCGGGACGTCAAATGAGCAGTACTTC. It is translated as CASSLGGTSNEQYF.